This is a list of T cell receptor beta chains from one sample in a study of T-cell reconstitution after alpha-beta-depleted transplantation in children. TCRdb independently ran MiXCR on the PCR reads; one entry per CDR3 protein. The table has some 590,000 distinct CDR3 sequences, roughly 10% seen once; the top ten hold approximately 4.1%. Sequencing was performed on PBMCs from the stem cell graft donor, taken from the stem cell graft. All receptors come from a human donor who donated a stem cell graft to a child with acute myeloid leukemia. The CDR3 runs from the conserved cysteine through the conserved F or W. Fields, in order: J gene, D gene, V gene, CDR3 length, clone size, CDR3 protein, CDR3 DNA. D genes are given only for firm matches. Not all rows give a size; the values are once, few, many and, for expanded clones, a class.

TRBJ2-7 | - | TRBV7-2 | 14 | - | CASSPDRRAGEQYF | TGTGCCAGCAGCCCGGACAGGAGGGCGGGGGAGCAGTACTTC
TRBJ2-7 | - | TRBV6-2/TRBV6-3 | 11 | many | CASSTPYEQYF | TGTGCCAGCAGTACTCCCTACGAGCAGTACTTC
TRBJ1-5 | - | TRBV7-9 | 15 | - | CASSLATTGNQPQHF | TGTGCCAGCAGCTTAGCGACGACAGGCAATCAGCCCCAGCATTTT
TRBJ2-5 | - | TRBV7-6 | 14 | - | CASSLSPFEETQYF | TGTGCCAGCAGCTTAAGTCCCTTTGAAGAGACCCAGTACTTC
TRBJ2-1 | - | TRBV12-3/TRBV12-4 | 13 | many | CASSLGLHNEQFF | TGTGCCAGCAGTTTAGGACTGCACAATGAGCAGTTCTTC
TRBJ2-5 | - | TRBV5-1 | 13 | few | CASSLASGETQYF | TGCGCCAGCAGCTTGGCCTCGGGGGAGACCCAGTACTTC
TRBJ2-5 | - | TRBV11-3 | 13 | - | CASTRSGEETQYF | TGTGCCAGCACTCGATCTGGGGAAGAGACCCAGTACTTC
TRBJ2-3 | - | TRBV18 | 15 | many | CASSMGQRETDTQYF | TGTGCCAGCTCAATGGGACAGCGGGAGACAGATACGCAGTATTTT
TRBJ2-7 | - | TRBV7-2 | 14 | few | CASSPDFRRDEQYF | TGTGCCAGCAGCCCGGACTTCCGTCGCGACGAGCAGTACTTC
TRBJ2-6 | TRBD1 | TRBV30 | 14 | - | CAWQTGTGANVLTF | TGTGCCTGGCAGACAGGGACTGGGGCCAACGTCCTGACTTTC
TRBJ2-1 | TRBD2 | TRBV2 | 14 | - | CASTVAGANNEQFF | TGTGCCAGCACTGTAGCGGGAGCGAACAATGAGCAGTTCTTC
TRBJ1-2 | - | TRBV10-3 | 14 | many | CAISDQGSVYGYTF | TGTGCCATCAGTGATCAGGGATCGGTCTATGGCTACACCTTC
TRBJ1-2 | - | TRBV5-1 | 14 | - | CASSPRKAVDGYTF | TGCGCCAGCAGCCCTCGAAAAGCGGTAGATGGCTACACCTTC
TRBJ2-7 | TRBD2 | TRBV6-1 | 15 | many | CASSLAGELYYEQYF | TGTGCCAGCAGTCTAGCGGGAGAACTTTACTACGAGCAGTACTTC
TRBJ2-1 | TRBD2 | TRBV11-2 | 18 | few | CASSPSESGLAGGSEQFF | TGTGCCAGCAGCCCCTCCGAGTCGGGACTAGCGGGAGGAAGTGAGCAGTTCTTC
TRBJ1-1 | - | TRBV29-1 | 13 | - | CSVVRGMNTEAFF | TGCAGCGTTGTGAGAGGGATGAACACTGAAGCTTTCTTT
TRBJ2-5 | TRBD2 | TRBV5-1 | 13 | few | CASRFGRAGTQYF | TGCGCCAGCAGGTTCGGGAGGGCCGGGACCCAGTACTTC
TRBJ1-4 | - | TRBV5-5 | 14 | - | CASSETGQDGKLFF | TGTGCCAGCAGCGAGACAGGCCAGGATGGAAAACTGTTTTTT
TRBJ1-5 | TRBD1 | TRBV6-1 | 15 | - | CASSEGGERNQPQHF | TGTGCCAGCTCCGAAGGGGGCGAGCGCAATCAGCCCCAGCATTTT
TRBJ2-1 | - | TRBV7-2 | 15 | - | CASSPSPSSYNEQFF | TGTGCCAGCAGCCCATCCCCGAGCTCCTACAATGAGCAGTTCTTC
TRBJ1-4 | - | TRBV2 | 14 | many | CASSEGRTNEKLFF | TGTGCCAGCAGTGAAGGGCGGACTAATGAAAAACTGTTTTTT
TRBJ2-5 | - | TRBV29-1 | 12 | - | CSGNQGWETQYF | TGCAGCGGGAACCAGGGATGGGAGACCCAGTACTTC